These 12 T cell receptor beta chains were all obtained from the same sample, sequenced in a study of cytomegalovirus exposure and HLA in healthy donors. The PCR contained 60 Vbeta and 13 Jbeta primers. Repertoires were generated with immunoSEQ multiplex PCR, while TCRdb's copy carries only in-frame clones and drops some. Among more than 95,000 clones listed, 76% were seen once. The sample taken for sequencing was PBMCs. The receptors here all came from a man aged 35 to 55 in good health and CMV-seropositive.

The gene calls are TRBV4-1 and TRBJ2-1; D not certain. Trimming left V 8 bases short and J 0 bases short, with 14 bases between. This CDR3 region has 15 residues. Looked up from germline, CDR1 is MGHRA and CDR2 is YSYEKL. CDR3 nucleotides: TGCGCCAGCTGCTCCCAGGATAGCTCCTACAATGAGCAGTTCTTC. Its protein product is CASCSQDSSYNEQFF.

The V and J genes are TRBV7-8 and TRBJ1-1; D is perhaps TRBD1 (5 bases). The CDR3 contains 17 residues. Germline lookup yields CDR1 SGHVS and CDR2 FQNEAQ. Trimming left V 2 bases short and J 3 bases short, with 19 bases between. DNA of the CDR3: TGTGCCAGCAGCTTAAGCTTATTGGACACCTTTTACACTGAAGCTTTCTTT. It translates to CASSLSLLDTFYTEAFF.

V gene TRBV6-5 combines with J gene TRBJ2-7, with 12 bases aligning to TRBD2. The CDR3 is 14 residues long. V dropped 7 bases and J dropped 1; count of bases not matched to a gene: 2. Germline V gene lookup returns CDR1 MNHEY and CDR2 SVGAGI. Here the CDR3 DNA reads TGTGCCAGCACCCTAGCGGGAGGGTCCTACGAGCAGTACTTC. This translates into CASTLAGGSYEQYF.

V and J are TRBV19 and TRBJ2-2, with 14 positions matching TRBD2. The CDR3 sequence is 16 residues long. Losses at the gene ends were 3 bases for V and 6 bases for J; bases not matched to a gene: 3. Germline V gives CDR1 LNHDA, CDR2 SQIVND (reference sequence). CDR3 loop: CASSIRTSGGPGELFF. The CDR3, as DNA: TGTGCCAGTAGTATTCGGACTAGCGGGGGGCCCGGGGAGCTGTTTTTT.

The sample holds one count of this clone. The rearrangement links TRBV7-2 to TRBJ1-6; a weak D match, TRBD1 (5 bases). The V gene lost 4 bases and the J gene lost 7 bases, with 20 bases spanning the gap. Germline CDR1 and CDR2: SGHTA and FQGNSA. This CDR3 has 17 amino acids. The CDR3 spells CASSSRREGPVNSPLHF. In nucleotides, the CDR3 is TGTGCCAGCAGCTCTCGAAGGGAGGGGCCAGTGAATTCACCCCTCCACTTT.

The CDR3 spells CASTPEGGIGTEAFF. The CDR3 DNA sequence: TGCGCCAGTACCCCAGAGGGGGGGATAGGCACTGAAGCTTTCTTT. This chain joins TRBV5-1 and TRBJ1-1; possible D gene TRBD1, 6 bases. V shed 8 bases and J shed 4 bases, with 21 bases lying between them. The CDR3 is made up of 15 amino acids. In germline, CDR1 is SGHRS, CDR2 YFSETQ.

The chain is built from TRBV5-1 and TRBJ1-5, with 9 positions matching TRBD1. V lost 0 bases to trimming and J lost 4 bases; unmatched junction nucleotides: 2. The V gene's germline CDR1 is SGHRS and CDR2 YFSETQ. The CDR3 is made up of 15 amino acids. In DNA form, the CDR3 reads TGCGCCAGCAGCTTGGAGGGGACAGGGAATCAGCCCCAGCATTTT. It codes for CASSLEGTGNQPQHF.

This chain connects TRBV5-1 to TRBJ2-7; TRBD2 agrees at 11 bases. CDR3 length: 15 amino acids. The V gene's germline CDR1 is SGHRS and CDR2 YFSETQ. J lost 6 bases, V lost 4 bases, and 9 bases had no gene match. DNA of the CDR3: TGCGCCAGCAGCGCGATTCTAGCGGGAGGATCCGAGCAGTACTTC. This sequence encodes CASSAILAGGSEQYF.

The J gene is TRBJ2-2, the V gene TRBV4-1, with D possibly being TRBD2 (5 bases). Germline V gene lookup returns CDR1 MGHRA and CDR2 YSYEKL. Trimming cost V 0 bases and J 15 bases, with 23 bases left between them. This CDR3 contains 16 residues. The CDR3 is CASSQESNKRSAGVFF. Here the CDR3 DNA reads TGCGCCAGCAGCCAAGAGAGCAATAAGAGGTCAGCCGGGGTGTTTTTT.

A single count supports this clone. This rearrangement joins TRBV7-2 to TRBJ2-2; no firm D call. The CDR3 spans 12 residues. Germline loops: CDR1 SGHTA, CDR2 FQGNSA. V was cut by 5 bases and J by 8 bases, with 9 bases left in between. CDR3 sequence reads: CASSPPVGELFF. The CDR3 bases are TGTGCCAGCAGCCCCCCGGTTGGGGAGCTGTTTTTT.

The V gene is TRBV7-9, the J gene TRBJ2-1; D not certain. Germline CDR1 reads SEHNR; CDR2 reads FQNEAQ (reference sequence). This CDR3 contains 11 residues. The germline V and J ends were trimmed by 1 base and 9 bases, with 4 bases remaining between them. CDR3 in amino acids: CASSLVREQFF. CDR3 nucleotides: TGTGCCAGCAGCTTAGTTCGTGAGCAGTTCTTC.

Regarding this clone: At one end, the junction sequence differs from germline, possibly due to a read error. The chain links TRBV28 to TRBJ2-7; TRBD1 aligns across 7 bases. Germline-derived CDR1 and CDR2 are MDHEN and SYDVKM. CDR3 length: 14 amino acids. The CDR3 nucleotides read TGTGCCAGCCTTCCTACTGACAGGGCCTACAAGCAGTACTTC. Translation gives CASLPTDRAYKQYF.